The following is a T cell receptor beta chain sequence with its context. Its recognized antigen is unknown. No much larger clone is present one base from it, and per-base qualities are unavailable. The sample comes from a study of blood T cell repertoires in COVID-19 (dated by TCRdb to about 2020). Study-level background: The collaborator samples originated in the United States, Italy and Spain and spanned the acute and convalescent phases of COVID-19. The sample metadata nearly always contained a de-identified subject ID, COVID-19 status, age in years and sex. Where available, HLA class I and class II types were taken from metadata supplied by the sample provider and were not determined by assay-based typing. Deeply sampled blood TCRbeta repertoires from subjects exposed to, actively infected with, or recovered from COVID-19 were included in the dataset. The material from the prospective study consisted of cDNA or gDNA derived from T cells, B-cell-depleted T cells, or PBMCs. A freely available public database, intended as a resource for researchers studying the immune response to SARS-CoV-2, is where the repertoires were released. The samples were drawn from the first 160 participants of the ongoing ImmuneRACE study and from 950 to 1,500 subjects provided by 6 global collaborators. Here is what the overall study found, with its caveats: The amount of clinical and demographic metadata varied by source and participant and was provided uncurated.

The V and J ends are trimmed by 0 bases and 1 base, leaving 5 bases between them. The germline V gene gives CDR1 as SGHTS and CDR2 as YDEGEE. The CDR3 runs 14 residues from the cysteine to the phenylalanine. Only the CDR3 portion is preserved as DNA: 42 bases, with reading frame beginning at the first base. Collaborating institutions collected whole blood in K2EDTA tubes following their own protocols. Collaborator samples were shipped for TCRbeta analysis as frozen whole blood, isolated PBMCs, or DNA extracted from either sample type. The immunoSEQ Assay, a bias-controlled multiplex PCR, was used to amplify TCRbeta CDR3 regions from genomic DNA. In the source study's methods: The number of nucleated cells in each sample was estimated by amplification of reference gene primers within the assay. To quantify the absolute abundance of each unique TCRbeta CDR3 rearrangement, sequence reads were collapsed and filtered. For each sample, productive Simpson clonality was calculated as the square root of Simpson's diversity index across productive rearrangements. Entries here come from immuneACCESS through TCRdb and include only in-frame sequences with V and J called. Some clones fail to appear in such tables; in the studies checked, an unresolved V gene covers under half of the shortfall, and the cause of the remainder is unknown. V and J calls and clone size are given by that table; D and trimming were obtained from the DNA. This sample gives about 120,000 clones in total; roughly three quarters of them show up just once. The ten biggest clones cover 30% to 45% of the sample.

This chain is built from TRBV5-8 and TRBJ1-3, with the D gene uncertain. This TCR came from a man between 35 and 55 years old with active or convalescent COVID-19. Specimen: peripheral blood. The base sequence is TGTGCCAGCAGCTTGGCACAGTCTGGAAACACCATATATTTT. Translated, this is CASSLAQSGNTIYF.